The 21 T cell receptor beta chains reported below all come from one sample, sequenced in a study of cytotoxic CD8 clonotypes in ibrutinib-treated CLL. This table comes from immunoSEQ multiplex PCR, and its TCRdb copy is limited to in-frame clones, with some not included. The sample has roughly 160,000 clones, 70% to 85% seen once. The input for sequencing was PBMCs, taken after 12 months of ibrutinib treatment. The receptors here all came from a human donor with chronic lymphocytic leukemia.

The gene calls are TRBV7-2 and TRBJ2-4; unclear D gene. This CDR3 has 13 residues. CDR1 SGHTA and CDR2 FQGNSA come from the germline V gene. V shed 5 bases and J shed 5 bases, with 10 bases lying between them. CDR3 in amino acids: CASSPAAENIQYF. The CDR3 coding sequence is TGTGCCAGCAGCCCCGCGGCGGAAAACATTCAGTACTTC. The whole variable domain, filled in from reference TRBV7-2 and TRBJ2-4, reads GAGVSQSPSNKVTEKGKDVELRCDPISGHTALYWYRQSLGQGLEFLIYFQGNSAPDKSGLPSDRFSAERTGGSVSTLTIQRTQQEDSAVYLCASSPAAENIQYFGAGTRLSVL.

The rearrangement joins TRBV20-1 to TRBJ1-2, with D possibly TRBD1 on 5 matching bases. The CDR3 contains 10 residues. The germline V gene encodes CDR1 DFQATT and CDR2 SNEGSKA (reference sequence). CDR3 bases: TGCGCGATCAGGGAGCATGGCTACACCTTC. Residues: CAIREHGYTF.

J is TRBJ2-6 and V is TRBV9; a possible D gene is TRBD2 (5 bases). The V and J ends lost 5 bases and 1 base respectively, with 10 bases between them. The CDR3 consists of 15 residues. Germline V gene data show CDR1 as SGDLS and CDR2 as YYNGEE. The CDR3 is CASSRGESGANVLTF. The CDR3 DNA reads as TGTGCCAGCAGTCGTGGGGAGTCTGGGGCCAACGTCCTGACTTTC.

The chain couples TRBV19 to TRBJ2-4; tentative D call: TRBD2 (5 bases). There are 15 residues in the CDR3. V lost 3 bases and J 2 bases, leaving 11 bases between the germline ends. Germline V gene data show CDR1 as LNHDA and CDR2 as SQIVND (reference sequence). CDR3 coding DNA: TGTGCCAGTAGTATGGTTCGGGGATCCAAAAACATTCAGTACTTC. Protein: CASSMVRGSKNIQYF.

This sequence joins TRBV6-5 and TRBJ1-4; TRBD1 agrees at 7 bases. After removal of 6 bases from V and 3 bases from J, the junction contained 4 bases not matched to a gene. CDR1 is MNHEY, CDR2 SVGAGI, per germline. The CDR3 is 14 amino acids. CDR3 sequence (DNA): TGTGCCAGCAGGCCCGGGACAGCTAATGAAAAACTGTTTTTT. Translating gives CASRPGTANEKLFF.

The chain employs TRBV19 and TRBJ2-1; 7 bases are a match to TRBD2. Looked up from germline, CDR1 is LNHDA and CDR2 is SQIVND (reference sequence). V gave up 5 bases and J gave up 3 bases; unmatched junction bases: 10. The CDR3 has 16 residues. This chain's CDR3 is CASSVPIGGSYNEQFF. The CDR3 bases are TGTGCCAGTAGTGTCCCGATCGGCGGGAGCTACAATGAGCAGTTCTTC. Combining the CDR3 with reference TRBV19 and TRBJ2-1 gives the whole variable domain DGGITQSPKYLFRKEGQNVTLSCEQNLNHDAMYWYRQDPGQGLRLIYYSQIVNDFQKGDIAEGYSVSREKKESFPLTVTSAQKNPTAFYLCASSVPIGGSYNEQFFGPGTRLTVL.

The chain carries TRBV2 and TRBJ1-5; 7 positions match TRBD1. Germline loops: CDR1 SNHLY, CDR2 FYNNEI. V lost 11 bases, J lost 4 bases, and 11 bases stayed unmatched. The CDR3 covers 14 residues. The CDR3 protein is CAGSPGQWNQPQHF. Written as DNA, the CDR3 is TGTGCCGGCTCCCCGGGACAGTGGAATCAGCCCCAGCATTTT.

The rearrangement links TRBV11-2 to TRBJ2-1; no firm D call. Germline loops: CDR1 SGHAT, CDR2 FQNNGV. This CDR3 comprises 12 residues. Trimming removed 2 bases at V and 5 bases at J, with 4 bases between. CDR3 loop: CASSLLHNEQFF. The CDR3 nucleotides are TGTGCCAGCAGCTTATTGCACAATGAGCAGTTCTTC.

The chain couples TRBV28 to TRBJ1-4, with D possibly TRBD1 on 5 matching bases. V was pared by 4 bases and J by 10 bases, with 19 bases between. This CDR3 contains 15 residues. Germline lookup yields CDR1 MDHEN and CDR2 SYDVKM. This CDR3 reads CASSWVGVEAGKLFF. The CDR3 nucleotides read TGTGCCAGCAGTTGGGTAGGGGTAGAGGCTGGAAAACTGTTTTTT. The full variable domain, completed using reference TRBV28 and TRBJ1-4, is DVKVTQSSRYLVKRTGEKVFLECVQDMDHENMFWYRQDPGLGLRLIYFSYDVKMKEKGDIPEGYSVSREKKERFSLILESASTNQTSMYLCASSWVGVEAGKLFFGSGTQLSVL.

In nucleotides, the CDR3 is TGTGCCAGCAGCACTTGGCGGGGGAGCACAGATACGCAGTATTTT. Its protein is CASSTWRGSTDTQYF. This chain uses TRBV7-2 with TRBJ2-3; 7 nucleotides agree with TRBD2. Germline V lookup: CDR1 SGHTA, CDR2 FQGNSA. The CDR3 runs to 15 residues. J was trimmed by 0 bases and V by 5 bases; bases with no gene match: 5.

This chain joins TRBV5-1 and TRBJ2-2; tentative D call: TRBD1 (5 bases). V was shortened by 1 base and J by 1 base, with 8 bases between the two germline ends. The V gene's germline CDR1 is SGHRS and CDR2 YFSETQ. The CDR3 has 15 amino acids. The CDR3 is CASSLRQGNTGELFF. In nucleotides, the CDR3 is TGCGCCAGCAGCTTGAGGCAGGGGAACACCGGGGAGCTGTTTTTT.

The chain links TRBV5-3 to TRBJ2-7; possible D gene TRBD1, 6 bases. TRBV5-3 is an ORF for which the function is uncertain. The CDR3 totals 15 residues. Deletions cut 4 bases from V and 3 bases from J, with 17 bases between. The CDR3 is CARSTRTDRFYEQYF. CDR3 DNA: TGTGCCAGAAGCACACGAACTGACAGGTTCTACGAGCAGTACTTC.

CDR3 sequence (DNA): TGTGCCAGCAGCCCACGCCGACAGGGTGGATCTAGGAACACTGAAGCTTTCTTT. Protein: CASSPRRQGGSRNTEAFF. The chain joins TRBV27 to TRBJ1-1; TRBD1 matches at 7 bases. The CDR3 has 18 residues. V shed 6 bases, J shed 1 base, and the junction held 17 bases outside the gene matches. Germline values: CDR1 MNHEY, CDR2 SMNVEV (reference sequence).

As DNA, the CDR3 is TGCGCCACCCACCGGACAGGGGGTTCTGACAATGAGCAGTTCTTC. Amino acids: CATHRTGGSDNEQFF. The rearrangement uses TRBV5-1 and TRBJ2-1; 10 bases fit TRBD1. The J segment lost 5 bases and the V segment lost 9 bases, leaving 11 bases of the junction unmatched. Germline CDR1 SGHRS, CDR2 YFSETQ. The CDR3 covers 15 residues.

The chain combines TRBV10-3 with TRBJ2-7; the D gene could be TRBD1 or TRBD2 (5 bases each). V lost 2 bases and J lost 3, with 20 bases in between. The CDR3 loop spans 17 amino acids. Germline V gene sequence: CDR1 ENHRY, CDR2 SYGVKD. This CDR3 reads CAISERGSQGTLYEQYF. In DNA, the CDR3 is TGTGCCATCAGTGAGCGAGGGTCGCAGGGAACACTCTACGAGCAGTACTTC.

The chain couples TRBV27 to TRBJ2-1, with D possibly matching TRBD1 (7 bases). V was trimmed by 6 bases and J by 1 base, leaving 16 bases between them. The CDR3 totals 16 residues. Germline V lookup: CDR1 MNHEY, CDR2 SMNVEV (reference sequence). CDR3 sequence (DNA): TGTGCCAGCAGAGGGCCAGGGGGGATATCCTACAATGAGCAGTTCTTC. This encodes CASRGPGGISYNEQFF.

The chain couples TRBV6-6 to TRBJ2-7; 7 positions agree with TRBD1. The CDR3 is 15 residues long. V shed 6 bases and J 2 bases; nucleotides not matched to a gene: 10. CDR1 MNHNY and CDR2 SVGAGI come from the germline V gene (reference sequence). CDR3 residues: CASSRPGTAPYEQYF. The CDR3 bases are TGTGCCAGCAGCCGTCCCGGGACAGCCCCCTACGAGCAGTACTTC.

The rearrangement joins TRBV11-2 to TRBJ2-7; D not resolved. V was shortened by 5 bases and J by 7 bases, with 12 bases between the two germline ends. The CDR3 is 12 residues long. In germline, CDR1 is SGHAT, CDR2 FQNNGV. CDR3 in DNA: TGTGCCAGCAGCCCCTCAGGTTGGGAGCAGTACTTC. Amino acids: CASSPSGWEQYF.

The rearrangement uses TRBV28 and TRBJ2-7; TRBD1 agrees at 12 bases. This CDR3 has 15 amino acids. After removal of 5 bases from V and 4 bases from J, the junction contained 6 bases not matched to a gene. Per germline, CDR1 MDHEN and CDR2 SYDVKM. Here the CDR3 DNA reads TGTGCCAGCAGTCGCCCGGGACAGGGGGCTTACGAGCAGTACTTC. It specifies CASSRPGQGAYEQYF.

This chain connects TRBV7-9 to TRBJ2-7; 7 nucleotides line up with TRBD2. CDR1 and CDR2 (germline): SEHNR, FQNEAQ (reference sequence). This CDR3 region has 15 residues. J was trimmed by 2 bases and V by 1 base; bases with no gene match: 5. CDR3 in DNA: TGTGCCAGCAGCTTAGGGTCTAGCGGACCCTACGAGCAGTACTTC. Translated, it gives CASSLGSSGPYEQYF. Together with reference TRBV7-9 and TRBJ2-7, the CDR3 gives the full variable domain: DTGVSQNPRHKITKRGQNVTFRCDPISEHNRLYWYRQTLGQGPEFLTYFQNEAQLEKSRLLSDRFSAERPKGSFSTLEIQRTEQGDSAMYLCASSLGSSGPYEQYFGPGTRLTVT.

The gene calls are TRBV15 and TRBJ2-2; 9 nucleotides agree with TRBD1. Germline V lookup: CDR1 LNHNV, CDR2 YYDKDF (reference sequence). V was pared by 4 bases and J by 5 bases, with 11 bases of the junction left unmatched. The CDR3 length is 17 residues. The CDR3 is CATSTITGTGRTGELFF. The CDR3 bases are TGTGCCACCAGCACCATAACCGGGACAGGGCGTACCGGGGAGCTGTTTTTT. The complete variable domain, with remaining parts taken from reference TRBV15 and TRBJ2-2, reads DAMVIQNPRYQVTQFGKPVTLSCSQTLNHNVMYWYQQKSSQAPKLLFHYYDKDFNNEADTPDNFQSRRPNTSFCFLDIRSPGLGDTAMYLCATSTITGTGRTGELFFGEGSRLTVL.